Each of the 11 T cell receptor beta chains below was sequenced from the same sample in a study of blood T cells in healthy people across ages. Using a J-beta primer mix together with a sample-barcoded 5' primer, a second PCR was run for about 6 to 11 cycles. TCRdb independently ran MiXCR on the 5' RACE reads; one entry per CDR3 protein. The sample yields roughly 650,000 distinct CDR3 sequences, approximately 30% seen once. Sequencing used blood. These receptors originate from a woman of 80 years or more in good health.

This clonotype has a count of ten or more. The rearrangement links TRBV9 to TRBJ2-1, with TRBD2 matching 10 bases. With 4 bases clipped from V and 5 bases from J, the junction kept 6 bases outside the gene matches. The germline CDR1 and CDR2 sequences are SGDLS and YYNGEE. CDR3 length equals 15 residues. The CDR3 bases are TGTGCCAGCAGCCATCCAAGCGGGGGGGACAATGAGCAGTTCTTC. It codes for CASSHPSGGDNEQFF.

The chain uses TRBV7-9 and TRBJ2-3, with 7 nucleotides matching TRBD2. This CDR3 region has 16 residues. Unmatched junction bases numbered 12, after V lost 7 bases and J lost 2 bases. In germline, CDR1 is SEHNR, CDR2 FQNEAQ (reference sequence). The CDR3 DNA reads TGTGCCAGCACGATCTATCGTCGGGAGGTCACAGATACGCAGTATTTT. It yields the protein CASTIYRREVTDTQYF.

This clonotype was seen ten or more times. The chain uses TRBV7-2 and TRBJ1-2, with D tentatively TRBD1 (5 bases). Germline CDR1 and CDR2: SGHTA and FQGNSA. This CDR3 has 15 amino acids. V was shortened by 5 bases and J by 1 base, with 14 bases between the two germline ends. The DNA for the CDR3 is TGTGCCAGCAGCCGGACTGCGGGGGATAACTATGGCTACACCTTC. Amino acids: CASSRTAGDNYGYTF.

About this clonotype itself: This could be a read error, since a much larger clone is one nucleotide away. V is TRBV12-3 or TRBV12-4 and J is TRBJ2-1; 7 nucleotides agree with TRBD2. The CDR3 spans 14 residues. The junction had 8 bases not matched to a gene; V was cut back by 5 bases and J by 7 bases. The CDR3 here is CASSRRLARNEQFF. The CDR3 DNA is TGTGCCAGCAGTAGACGACTAGCCCGTAATGAGCAGTTCTTC.

V gene TRBV19 combines with J gene TRBJ1-5; 7 bases are shared with TRBD1. CDR3 size: 17 residues. V lost 5 bases, J lost 2 bases, and 12 bases stayed unmatched. Germline V gene lookup returns CDR1 LNHDA and CDR2 SQIVND (reference sequence). Here the CDR3 reads CASSPRQGVGGNQPQHF. CDR3 DNA: TGTGCCAGTAGTCCGAGACAGGGCGTGGGAGGCAATCAGCCCCAGCATTTT.

The gene calls are TRBV6-1 and TRBJ1-5; D is unclear. CDR1 and CDR2 from the germline V gene are MNHNS and SASEGT. The CDR3 sequence is 14 residues long. Trimming stripped 7 bases from V and 7 bases from J, with 17 bases between. The CDR3 DNA follows: TGTGCCAGCATAGAGGCCCCTTACTACCAGCCCCAGCATTTT. This sequence encodes CASIEAPYYQPQHF.

This clonotype has just one count. The chain recombines TRBV7-2 with TRBJ2-1; 10 nucleotides line up with TRBD1. CDR1 and CDR2 from the germline V gene are SGHTA and FQGNSA. Trimming took 5 bases from V and 10 from J; bases not matched to a gene: 11. CDR3 size: 15 residues. The CDR3 reads CASSPRTGGAYEQFF. The CDR3 DNA reads TGTGCCAGCAGCCCACGGACAGGGGGGGCCTACGAGCAGTTCTTC.

This clonotype has ten or more counts. The chain carries TRBV11-3 and TRBJ2-1; TRBD2 agrees at 10 bases. Germline V CDR1 and CDR2: SGHNT, YENEEA. This CDR3 comprises 15 residues. V dropped 2 bases and J dropped 4; count of bases not matched to a gene: 2. The CDR3 sequence is CASSLRAGGYNEQFF. DNA of the CDR3: TGTGCCAGCAGCTTAAGAGCGGGGGGGTACAATGAGCAGTTCTTC.

The chain carries TRBV5-1 and TRBJ2-1; 7 positions match TRBD1. The germline gives CDR1 SGHRS, CDR2 YFSETQ. V lost 0 bases to trimming and J lost 4 bases; unmatched junction nucleotides: 7. This CDR3 is built from 16 residues. The CDR3 DNA follows: TGCGCCAGCAGCTTGGATGACAGGGTCCCGTACAATGAGCAGTTCTTC. Amino acids: CASSLDDRVPYNEQFF.

The chain carries TRBV20-1 and TRBJ2-1; D possibly uses TRBD1 or TRBD2 (5 bases each). Germline CDR1 is DFQATT and CDR2 is SNEGSKA (reference sequence). The CDR3 is 10 residues long. V lost 6 bases to trimming and J lost 9 bases, with 9 bases between them. The CDR3 nucleotides are TGCAGTGCCGGGGACCCTGAGCAGTTCTTC. Protein product: CSAGDPEQFF.

This clonotype was counted many times. The CDR3 sequence: CASSLQQLTYEQYF. CDR3 nucleotide sequence: TGTGCCAGCAGCTTGCAACAGCTCACCTACGAGCAGTACTTC. The chain couples TRBV11-2 to TRBJ2-7, with D hard to call. Germline CDR1 SGHAT, CDR2 FQNNGV. V shed 3 bases and J shed 2 bases, with 11 bases lying between them. The CDR3 spans 14 residues.